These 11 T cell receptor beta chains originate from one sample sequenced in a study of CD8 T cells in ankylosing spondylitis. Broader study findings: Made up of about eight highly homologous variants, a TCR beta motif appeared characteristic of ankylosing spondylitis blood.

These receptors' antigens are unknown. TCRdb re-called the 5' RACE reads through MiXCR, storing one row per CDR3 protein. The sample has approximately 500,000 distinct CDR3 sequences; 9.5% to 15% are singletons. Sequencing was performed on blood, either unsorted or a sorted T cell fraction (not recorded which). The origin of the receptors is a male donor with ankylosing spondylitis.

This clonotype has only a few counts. CDR3 region: CSVWDRVYNEQFF. The CDR3 DNA sequence: TGCAGTGTTTGGGACAGGGTCTACAATGAGCAGTTCTTC. The chain links TRBV20-1 to TRBJ2-1, with 9 bases identical to TRBD1. The CDR3 is 13 amino acids. The germline CDR1 and CDR2 sequences are DFQATT and SNEGSKA (reference sequence). V lost 7 bases to trimming and J lost 3 bases; unmatched junction nucleotides: 4.

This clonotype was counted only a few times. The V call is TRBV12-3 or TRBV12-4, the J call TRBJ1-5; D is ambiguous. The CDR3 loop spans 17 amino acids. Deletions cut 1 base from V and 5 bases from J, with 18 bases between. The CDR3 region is CASSLGVPAGYHQPQHF. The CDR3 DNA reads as TGTGCCAGCAGTTTAGGGGTCCCGGCCGGGTACCATCAGCCCCAGCATTTT.

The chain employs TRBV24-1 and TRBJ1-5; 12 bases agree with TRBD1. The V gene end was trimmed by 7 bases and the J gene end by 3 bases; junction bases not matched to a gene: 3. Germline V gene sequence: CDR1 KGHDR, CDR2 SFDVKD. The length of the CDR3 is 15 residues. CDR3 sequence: CATSRDRGLNQPQHF. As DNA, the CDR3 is TGTGCCACCAGCCGGGACAGGGGGCTCAATCAGCCCCAGCATTTT.

The CDR3 coding sequence is TGCAGTGCTCCGAGGAGGGATTCTCTCTCTGGAAACACCATATATTTT. Its protein is CSAPRRDSLSGNTIYF. The gene calls are TRBV20-1 and TRBJ1-3; D gene unclear. CDR3 size: 16 residues. Germline V gene lookup returns CDR1 DFQATT and CDR2 SNEGSKA (reference sequence). Trimming pared 5 bases from V and 0 bases from J, leaving 17 bases between.

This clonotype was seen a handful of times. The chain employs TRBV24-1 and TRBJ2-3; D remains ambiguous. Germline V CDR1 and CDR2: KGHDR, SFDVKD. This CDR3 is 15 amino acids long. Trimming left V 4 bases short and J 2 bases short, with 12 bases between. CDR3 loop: CATSDSGRITDTQYF. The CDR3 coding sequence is TGTGCCACCAGTGACTCCGGACGTATCACAGATACGCAGTATTTT.

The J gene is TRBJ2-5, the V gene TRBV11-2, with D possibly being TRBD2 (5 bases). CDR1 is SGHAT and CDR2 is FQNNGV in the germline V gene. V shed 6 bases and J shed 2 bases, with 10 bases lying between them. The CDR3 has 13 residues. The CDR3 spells CASSGRRQETQYF. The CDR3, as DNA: TGTGCCAGCAGTGGTAGGAGGCAAGAGACCCAGTACTTC.

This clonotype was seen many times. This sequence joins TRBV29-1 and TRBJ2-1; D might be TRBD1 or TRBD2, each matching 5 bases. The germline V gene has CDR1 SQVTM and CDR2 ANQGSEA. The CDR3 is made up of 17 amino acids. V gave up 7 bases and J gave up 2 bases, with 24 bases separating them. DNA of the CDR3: TGCAGCGCCCACGCTACTAGGGGCTCCCTGACCTACAATGAGCAGTTCTTC. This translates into CSAHATRGSLTYNEQFF.

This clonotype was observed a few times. CDR3 nucleotides: TGCAGTGCGGGAGGGGAGGCGGCTTTCTTT. It codes for CSAGGEAAFF. The rearrangement uses TRBV20-1 and TRBJ1-1, with D perhaps matching TRBD1 (5 bases). CDR1 is DFQATT, CDR2 SNEGSKA, per germline (reference sequence). The CDR3 length is 10 residues. V lost 6 bases, J lost 11 bases, and 13 bases lay in between.

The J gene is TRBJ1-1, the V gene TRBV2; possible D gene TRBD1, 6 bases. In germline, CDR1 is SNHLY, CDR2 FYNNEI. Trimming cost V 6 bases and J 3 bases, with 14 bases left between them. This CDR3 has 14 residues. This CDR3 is CASSIQGIYTEAFF. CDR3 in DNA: TGTGCCAGCAGCATACAGGGAATATACACTGAAGCTTTCTTT. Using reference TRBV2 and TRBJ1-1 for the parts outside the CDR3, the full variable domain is EPEVTQTPSHQVTQMGQEVILRCVPISNHLYFYWYRQILGQKVEFLVSFYNNEISEKSEIFDDQFSVERPDGSNFTLKIRSTKLEDSAMYFCASSIQGIYTEAFFGQGTRLTVV.

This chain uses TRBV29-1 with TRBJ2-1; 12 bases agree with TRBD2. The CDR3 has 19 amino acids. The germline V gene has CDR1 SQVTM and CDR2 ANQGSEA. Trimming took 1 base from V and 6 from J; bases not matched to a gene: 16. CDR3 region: CSVEGLAGEFPLGVNEQFF. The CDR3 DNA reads TGCAGCGTTGAAGGACTAGCGGGAGAGTTCCCTCTAGGTGTCAATGAGCAGTTCTTC.

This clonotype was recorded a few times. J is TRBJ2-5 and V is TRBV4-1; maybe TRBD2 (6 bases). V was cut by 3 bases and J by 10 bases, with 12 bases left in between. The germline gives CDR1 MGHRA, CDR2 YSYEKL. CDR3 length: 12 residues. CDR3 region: CASSHVGTFQYF. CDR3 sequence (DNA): TGCGCCAGCAGCCATGTCGGGACTTTCCAGTACTTC.